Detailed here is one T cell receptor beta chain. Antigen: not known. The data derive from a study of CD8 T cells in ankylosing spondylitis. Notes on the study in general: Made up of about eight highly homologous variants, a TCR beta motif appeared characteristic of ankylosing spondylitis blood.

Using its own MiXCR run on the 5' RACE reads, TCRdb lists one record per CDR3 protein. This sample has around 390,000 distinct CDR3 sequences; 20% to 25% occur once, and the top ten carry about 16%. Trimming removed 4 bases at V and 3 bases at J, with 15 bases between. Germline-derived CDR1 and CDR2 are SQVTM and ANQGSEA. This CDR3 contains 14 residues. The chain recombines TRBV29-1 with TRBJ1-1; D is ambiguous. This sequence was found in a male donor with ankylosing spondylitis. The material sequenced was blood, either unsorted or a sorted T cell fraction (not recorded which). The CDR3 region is CSVATRHGDTEAFF. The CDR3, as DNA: TGCAGCGTTGCCACCCGACACGGAGACACTGAAGCTTTCTTT.